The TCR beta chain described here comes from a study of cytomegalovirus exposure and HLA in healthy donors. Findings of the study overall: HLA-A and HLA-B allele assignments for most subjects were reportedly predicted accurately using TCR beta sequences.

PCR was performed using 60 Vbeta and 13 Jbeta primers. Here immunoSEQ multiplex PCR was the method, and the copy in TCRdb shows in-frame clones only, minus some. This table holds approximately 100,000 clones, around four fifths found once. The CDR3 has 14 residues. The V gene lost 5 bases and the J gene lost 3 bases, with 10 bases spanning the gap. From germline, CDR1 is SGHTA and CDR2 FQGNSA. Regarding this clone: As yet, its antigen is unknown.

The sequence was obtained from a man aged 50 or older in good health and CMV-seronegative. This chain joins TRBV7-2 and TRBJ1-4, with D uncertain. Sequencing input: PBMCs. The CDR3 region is CASSRGEPNEKLFF. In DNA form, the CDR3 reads TGTGCCAGCAGCCGCGGGGAACCTAATGAAAAACTGTTTTTT.